These 26 T cell receptor beta chains were all obtained from the same sample, sequenced in a study of cytomegalovirus exposure and HLA in healthy donors. Amplification used 60 Vbeta primers and 13 Jbeta primers. Assay: immunoSEQ multiplex PCR; the TCRdb copy retains only in-frame clones and omits some. This sample has 100,000 to 120,000 clones, with around 68% found just once. The sample was PBMCs. These receptors all come from a woman between 40 and 55 years old in good health and CMV-seropositive.

J is TRBJ1-1 and V is TRBV5-1, with D hard to call. The V end was cut by 0 bases, the J end by 7 bases, with 16 bases between. Germline loops: CDR1 SGHRS, CDR2 YFSETQ. CDR3 length: 15 residues. The CDR3 protein is CASSLARIAANEAFF. The CDR3 DNA is TGCGCCAGCAGCTTGGCCCGAATCGCGGCCAATGAAGCTTTCTTT.

This clone was seen only a few times. V gene TRBV7-3 combines with J gene TRBJ2-1, with TRBD2 as a possible D gene (6 bases). Trimming left V 5 bases short and J 0 bases short, with 11 bases between. The CDR3 extends over 15 amino acids. In germline, CDR1 is SGHTA, CDR2 FQGTGA. The DNA of the CDR3 is TGTGCCAGCAGCCGGGGGATCCCCTCCTACAATGAGCAGTTCTTC. This codes for CASSRGIPSYNEQFF. Full variable domain (missing parts from reference TRBV7-3 and TRBJ2-1): GAGVSQTPSNKVTEKGKYVELRCDPISGHTALYWYRQSLGQGPEFLIYFQGTGAADDSGLPNDRFFAVRPEGSVSTLKIQRTERGDSAVYLCASSRGIPSYNEQFFGPGTRLTVL.

This clone appeared once. J is TRBJ2-7 and V is TRBV5-1; 13 positions match TRBD2. The germline V gene encodes CDR1 SGHRS and CDR2 YFSETQ. The CDR3 has 16 amino acids. The ends lost 3 bases at V and 6 bases at J; junction bases unmatched: 9. The CDR3 is CASSSRGLAGAGEQYF. CDR3 DNA sequence: TGCGCCAGCAGCTCGAGAGGACTAGCGGGGGCCGGCGAGCAGTACTTC.

The rearrangement links TRBV27 to TRBJ2-3; 13 nucleotides align to TRBD2. This CDR3 has 17 residues. Germline CDR1 and CDR2: MNHEY and SMNVEV (reference sequence). The ends lost 4 bases at V and 2 bases at J; junction bases unmatched: 6. The CDR3 region is CASSSLGLAGVTDTQYF. The CDR3 DNA reads as TGTGCCAGCAGTTCCCTCGGACTAGCGGGGGTCACAGATACGCAGTATTTT.

The CDR3 sequence is CASSVVGLGGLVEQFF. The CDR3 nucleotides read TGTGCCAGCAGCGTAGTGGGGTTGGGGGGGCTGGTTGAGCAGTTCTTC. The gene calls are TRBV9 and TRBJ2-1; D may be TRBD2 (7 bases). V gave up 0 bases and J gave up 9 bases, with 19 bases separating them. Germline loops: CDR1 SGDLS, CDR2 YYNGEE. The CDR3 has 16 residues.

This rearrangement joins TRBV7-3 to TRBJ2-5; 9 nucleotides match TRBD2. Germline trimming cut 2 bases from V and 7 bases from J; bases unmatched to any gene: 8. This CDR3 region has 15 residues. In germline, CDR1 is SGHTA, CDR2 FQGTGA. CDR3 in amino acids: CASSLAGGPSGTQYF. The CDR3, as DNA: TGTGCCAGCAGCTTAGCGGGGGGGCCAAGTGGGACCCAGTACTTC.

This clone was counted only a few times. V is TRBV9 and J is TRBJ2-7, with 12 bases that match TRBD2. This CDR3 has 14 residues. V was clipped by 1 base and J by 6 bases; unmatched bases: 2. Germline-derived CDR1 and CDR2 are SGDLS and YYNGEE. The CDR3 protein is CASSVQTSGSEQYF. The CDR3 DNA follows: TGTGCCAGCAGCGTACAGACTAGCGGGAGCGAGCAGTACTTC.

The chain is built from TRBV5-4 and TRBJ1-6, with D possibly being TRBD1 (6 bases). Trimming left V 4 bases short and J 13 bases short, with 18 bases between. The length of the CDR3 is 14 residues. CDR1 and CDR2 (germline): SGHNT, YYREEE (reference sequence). The CDR3 DNA follows: TGTGCCAGCAGCGTCGACAGGAACTTTTCGCCCCTCCACTTT. Its protein product is CASSVDRNFSPLHF.

The chain recombines TRBV9 with TRBJ2-3, with 9 nucleotides matching TRBD2. There are 19 residues in the CDR3. Looked up from germline, CDR1 is SGDLS and CDR2 is YYNGEE. The junction had 16 bases not matched to a gene; V was cut back by 3 bases and J by 2 bases. The CDR3, as DNA: TGTGCCAGCAGCGAGGCGGGCCCCTCGGGCGGGGGGGACACAGATACGCAGTATTTT. Its translation: CASSEAGPSGGGDTDTQYF.

This rearrangement joins TRBV5-1 to TRBJ2-7, with no clear D. CDR1 is SGHRS, CDR2 YFSETQ, per germline. With 0 bases removed from V and 0 bases from J, the gap between germline ends came to 7 bases. This CDR3 is built from 14 residues. The CDR3 sequence is CASSLDQVSYEQYF. The CDR3 DNA is TGCGCCAGCAGCTTGGATCAGGTCTCCTACGAGCAGTACTTC.

This chain uses TRBV27 with TRBJ1-2, with D possibly TRBD1 on 6 matching bases. Trimming left V 4 bases short and J 7 bases short, with 19 bases between. The germline CDR1 and CDR2 sequences are MNHEY and SMNVEV (reference sequence). CDR3 length equals 15 residues. The CDR3 spells CASSWQGLDLGGYTF. The DNA for the CDR3 is TGTGCCAGCAGTTGGCAGGGGCTCGACTTGGGTGGCTACACCTTC.

This clone was found once. The CDR3 is CASSQGARETQYF. CDR3 in DNA: TGTGCCAGCTCACAGGGGGCTCGGGAGACCCAGTACTTC. The J gene is TRBJ2-5, the V gene TRBV18; 7 bases agree with TRBD1. Looked up from germline, CDR1 is KGHSH and CDR2 is LQKENI. V shed 4 bases and J 5 bases; nucleotides not matched to a gene: 4. The CDR3 runs 13 residues. Supplemented by reference TRBV18 and TRBJ2-5, the full variable domain reads NAGVMQNPRHLVRRRGQEARLRCSPMKGHSHVYWYRQLPEEGLKFMVYLQKENIIDESGMPKERFSAEFPKEGPSILRIQQVVRGDSAAYFCASSQGARETQYFGPGTRLLVL.

Comments on this clone: This sample includes further DNA sequences coding for the same CDR3. The chain recombines TRBV4-1 with TRBJ1-4; possible D gene TRBD1, 5 bases. CDR1 and CDR2 (germline): MGHRA, YSYEKL. The CDR3 totals 11 residues. Between the trimmed V and J ends, which lost 5 bases and 12 bases, there was a span of 10 bases. The CDR3 DNA reads TGCGCCAGCAGCAAAACGGGGGAACTGTTTTTT. This translates into CASSKTGELFF.

The V and J genes are TRBV14 and TRBJ2-1; 9 nucleotides align to TRBD2. V lost 1 base, J lost 8 bases, and 6 bases stayed unmatched. The CDR3 runs 15 residues. Germline lookup yields CDR1 SGHDN and CDR2 FVKESK. The CDR3: CASSQVAGGHDEQFF. CDR3 DNA: TGTGCCAGCAGCCAAGTGGCGGGGGGGCACGATGAGCAGTTCTTC.

The chain carries TRBV7-9 and TRBJ1-2; 9 bases match TRBD1. This CDR3 comprises 13 residues. Germline CDR1 is SEHNR and CDR2 is FQNEAQ (reference sequence). V trimming: 6 bases; J trimming: 7 bases; junction bases outside the gene matches: 6. As DNA, the CDR3 is TGTGCCAGCAGTTTAACAGGGGGCTTTGGCTACACCTTC. Protein product: CASSLTGGFGYTF.

V usage is TRBV18 and J usage is TRBJ1-2; 7 bases line up with TRBD1. The J segment lost 8 bases and the V segment lost 0 bases, leaving 3 bases of the junction unmatched. Germline CDR1 is KGHSH and CDR2 is LQKENI. This CDR3 has 13 residues. The CDR3 loop is CASSPPTGRGYTF. DNA of the CDR3: TGTGCCAGCTCACCACCGACAGGGAGAGGCTACACCTTC.

J is TRBJ2-7 and V is TRBV25-1, with a weak D call TRBD2 (5 bases). V was clipped by 5 bases and J by 6 bases, with 8 bases between them. The CDR3 contains 11 residues. CDR1 is MGHDK and CDR2 is SYGVNS in the germline V gene. The DNA for the CDR3 is TGTGCCAGCAGTAAACTAGTCGAGCAGTACTTC. It codes for CASSKLVEQYF.

The sample holds a few counts of this clone. The chain carries TRBV7-9 and TRBJ2-1; 9 positions match TRBD2. Germline CDR1 SEHNR, CDR2 FQNEAQ (reference sequence). Trimming cost V 5 bases and J 5 bases; bases outside gene matches: 10. This CDR3 spans 16 amino acids. The CDR3 protein is CASSAETSGVNNEQFF. The CDR3 nucleotides read TGTGCCAGCAGCGCGGAGACTAGCGGCGTAAACAATGAGCAGTTCTTC.

This clone was detected a few times. V usage is TRBV2 and J usage is TRBJ1-2, with TRBD1 matching 12 bases. This CDR3 comprises 14 residues. Trimming cost V 4 bases and J 8 bases; bases outside gene matches: 5. Germline V gene lookup returns CDR1 SNHLY and CDR2 FYNNEI. Here the CDR3 reads CASSAGTGGLGYTF. CDR3 sequence (DNA): TGTGCCAGCAGTGCTGGGACAGGGGGCTTAGGCTACACCTTC.

Details on this clone: A read error may produce the germline difference seen at one junction end. The chain is built from TRBV7-7 and TRBJ2-1; TRBD1 matches 7 bases. The CDR3 is made up of 16 amino acids. CDR1 SSHAT and CDR2 FNYEAQ come from the germline V gene (reference sequence). The CDR3 reads CASSFRGPLNYNEQFF. CDR3 coding DNA: TGTGCTAGCAGCTTTAGGGGGCCGTTAAACTACAATGAGCAGTTCTTC. Full variable domain (rest looked up from reference TRBV7-7 and TRBJ2-1): GAGVSQSPRYKVTKRGQDVTLRCDPISSHATLYWYQQALGQGPEFLTYFNYEAQPDKSGLPSDRFSAERPEGSISTLTIQRTEQRDSAMYRCASSFRGPLNYNEQFFGPGTRLTVL.

This clone has just one count. The chain combines TRBV7-9 with TRBJ1-2; the D gene is possibly TRBD1 (6 bases). Germline V lookup: CDR1 SEHNR, CDR2 FQNEAQ (reference sequence). V gave up 5 bases and J gave up 3 bases, with 13 bases separating them. The CDR3 sequence is 14 residues long. CDR3 in DNA: TGTGCCAGCAGCCTAGAACAGGGCTACTATGGCTACACCTTC. Translated: CASSLEQGYYGYTF.

The chain couples TRBV5-1 to TRBJ2-7, with a possible D match to TRBD2 (6 bases). V gave up 1 base and J gave up 4 bases, with 15 bases separating them. The germline V gene encodes CDR1 SGHRS and CDR2 YFSETQ. The CDR3 covers 15 residues. The CDR3 reads CASSLSSRGVYEQYF. In nucleotides, the CDR3 is TGCGCCAGCAGCTTGTCGAGCCGCGGGGTTTACGAGCAGTACTTC.

The J gene is TRBJ2-6, the V gene TRBV27, with 7 bases aligning to TRBD1. The junction had 2 bases not matched to a gene; V was cut back by 5 bases and J by 4 bases. The germline CDR1 and CDR2 sequences are MNHEY and SMNVEV (reference sequence). The CDR3 loop spans 14 amino acids. The CDR3 here is CASSPDRGANVLTF. The CDR3 DNA reads as TGTGCCAGCAGTCCGGACAGGGGGGCCAACGTCCTGACTTTC.

This chain connects TRBV19 to TRBJ2-2, with TRBD1 matching 9 bases. Germline assignment: CDR1 LNHDA and CDR2 SQIVND (reference sequence). The CDR3 covers 15 residues. V lost 7 bases to trimming and J lost 6 bases; unmatched junction nucleotides: 9. CDR3 loop: CASTLTGGRAGELFF. The CDR3 bases are TGTGCCAGTACCCTGACAGGGGGGAGGGCCGGGGAGCTGTTTTTT.

The genes are TRBV19 and TRBJ1-2; TRBD1 matches at 8 bases. The CDR3 length is 14 residues. V shed 4 bases, J shed 8 bases, and the junction held 9 bases outside the gene matches. Germline V gene data show CDR1 as LNHDA and CDR2 as SQIVND (reference sequence). The CDR3 sequence is CASSTKQGVGGYTF. The CDR3 DNA is TGTGCCAGTAGTACAAAACAGGGGGTAGGCGGCTACACCTTC.

This sequence joins TRBV6-4 and TRBJ2-3; TRBD2 matches 11 bases. This CDR3 spans 16 amino acids. V gave up 6 bases and J gave up 4 bases; unmatched junction bases: 9. The germline V gene encodes CDR1 MRHNA and CDR2 SNTAGT. The CDR3, as DNA: TGTGCCAGCAGCCCCACCGGACTAGCGGGCGCAGATACGCAGTATTTT. Its translation: CASSPTGLAGADTQYF.